The 7 T cell receptor beta chains given below trace back to one sample, sequenced in a study of T cell responses to AZD1222 COVID-19 vaccine. Profiled with immunoSEQ multiplex PCR; TCRdb holds only in-frame clones, not every one. The table lists around 220,000 clones, about 95% of them singletons, with approximately 1.5% in the top ten. Sequencing used peripheral blood, obtained 28 days after the second dose of the MenACWY control vaccine. The receptors come from an adult who received the MenACWY meningococcal vaccine as a control.

V gene TRBV7-2 combines with J gene TRBJ2-1; TRBD2 matches 8 bases. This CDR3 contains 15 residues. CDR1 is SGHTA and CDR2 is FQGNSA in the germline V gene. V lost 1 base and J lost 7; bases outside the gene matches: 6. The CDR3, as DNA: TGTGCCAGCAGCTTAGGGCCGGGGGGGTTTAATGAGCAGTTCTTC. It translates to CASSLGPGGFNEQFF.

The genes are TRBV5-1 and TRBJ2-3; TRBD1 matches at 7 bases. Germline CDR1 is SGHRS and CDR2 is YFSETQ. Trimming removed 1 base from V and 1 base from J; junction bases left unmatched: 6. The CDR3 is 16 residues long. The CDR3 sequence is CASSLTPGQGTDTQYF. CDR3 DNA: TGCGCCAGCAGCTTGACCCCAGGACAGGGCACAGATACGCAGTATTTT.

This clone is a singleton in its sample. The CDR3 nucleotides are TGTGCCAGCAGCTTTACGAATGAGCAGTTCTTC. Translation: CASSFTNEQFF. V gene TRBV5-6 combines with J gene TRBJ2-1; D uncertain. V lost 2 bases to trimming and J lost 7 bases, with 4 bases between them. Germline V gene data show CDR1 as SGHDT and CDR2 as YYEEEE. This CDR3 comprises 11 residues. The variable domain in full, with the rest retrieved from reference TRBV5-6 and TRBJ2-1, is DAGVTQSPTHLIKTRGQQVTLRCSPKSGHDTVSWYQQALGQGPQFIFQYYEEEERQRGNFPDRFSGHQFPNYSSELNVNALLLGDSALYLCASSFTNEQFFGPGTRLTVL.

V and J are TRBV7-8 and TRBJ2-5, with D maybe TRBD1 (6 bases). This CDR3 contains 14 residues. CDR1 is SGHVS, CDR2 FQNEAQ, per germline. Trimming stripped 6 bases from V and 2 bases from J, with 13 bases between. The CDR3 loop reads CASRNGTLQETQYF. CDR3 in DNA: TGTGCCAGCAGAAACGGGACACTTCAAGAGACCCAGTACTTC.

V and J are TRBV11-3 and TRBJ2-2; D unclear. The CDR3 is made up of 13 amino acids. V shed 5 bases and J shed 0 bases, with 4 bases lying between them. Germline CDR1 reads SGHNT; CDR2 reads YENEEA. The CDR3 nucleotides are TGTGCCAGCAGCGCCGCGAACACCGGGGAGCTGTTTTTT. It specifies CASSAANTGELFF. Looking up the rest from reference TRBV11-3 and TRBJ2-2 gives the full variable domain: EAGVVQSPRYKIIEKKQPVAFWCNPISGHNTLYWYLQNLGQGPELLIRYENEEAVDDSQLPKDRFSAERLKGVDSTLKIQPAELGDSAVYLCASSAANTGELFFGEGSRLTVL.

The chain employs TRBV7-9 and TRBJ2-1; D unresolved. The germline V gene has CDR1 SEHNR and CDR2 FQNEAQ (reference sequence). Between the trimmed V and J ends, which lost 4 bases and 0 bases, there was a span of 16 bases. The CDR3 sequence is 17 residues long. CDR3 coding DNA: TGTGCCAGCAGCTCCAAACGGGCCTCGATCTCCTACAATGAGCAGTTCTTC. Its protein is CASSSKRASISYNEQFF. Drawing the rest from reference TRBV7-9 and TRBJ2-1, the complete variable domain is DTGVSQNPRHKITKRGQNVTFRCDPISEHNRLYWYRQTLGQGPEFLTYFQNEAQLEKSRLLSDRFSAERPKGSFSTLEIQRTEQGDSAMYLCASSSKRASISYNEQFFGPGTRLTVL.

A single count supports this clone. The DNA of the CDR3 is TGTGCCAGAAGTGGGGTGGGGCCCAGGGGGTCAGGAAACACCATATATTTT. This gives the protein CARSGVGPRGSGNTIYF. V gene TRBV5-3 combines with J gene TRBJ1-3; 7 bases line up with TRBD1. TRBV5-3 is flagged as an ORF with uncertain function. J lost 4 bases, V lost 5 bases, and 15 bases had no gene match. The CDR3 has 17 residues.